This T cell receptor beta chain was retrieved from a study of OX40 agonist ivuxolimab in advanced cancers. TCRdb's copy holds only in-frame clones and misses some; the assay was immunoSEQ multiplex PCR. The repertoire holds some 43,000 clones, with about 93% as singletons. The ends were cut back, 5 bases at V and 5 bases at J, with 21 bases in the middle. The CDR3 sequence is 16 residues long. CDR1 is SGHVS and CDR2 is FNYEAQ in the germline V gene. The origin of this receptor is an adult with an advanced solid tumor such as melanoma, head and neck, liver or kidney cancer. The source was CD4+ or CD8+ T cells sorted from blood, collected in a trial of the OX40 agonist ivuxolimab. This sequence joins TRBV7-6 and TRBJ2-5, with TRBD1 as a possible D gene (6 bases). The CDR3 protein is CASSARRTDLLETQYF. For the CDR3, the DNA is TGTGCCAGCAGCGCACGCCGGACAGACTTGCTCGAGACCCAGTACTTC.